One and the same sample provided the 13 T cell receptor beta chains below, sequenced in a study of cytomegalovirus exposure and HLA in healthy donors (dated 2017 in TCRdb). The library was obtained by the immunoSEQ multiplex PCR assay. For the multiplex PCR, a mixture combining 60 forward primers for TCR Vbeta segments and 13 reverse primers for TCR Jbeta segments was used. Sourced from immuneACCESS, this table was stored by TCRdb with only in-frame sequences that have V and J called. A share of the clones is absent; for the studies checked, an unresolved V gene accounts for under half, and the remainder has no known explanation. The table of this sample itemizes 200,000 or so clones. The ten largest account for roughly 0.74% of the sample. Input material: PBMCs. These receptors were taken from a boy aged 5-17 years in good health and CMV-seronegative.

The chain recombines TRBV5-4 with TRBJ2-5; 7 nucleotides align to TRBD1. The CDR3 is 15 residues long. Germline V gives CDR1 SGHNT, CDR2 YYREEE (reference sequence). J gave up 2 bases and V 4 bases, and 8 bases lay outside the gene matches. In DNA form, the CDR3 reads TGTGCCAGCAGCCTCGGGACAGCTTATCAAGAGACCCAGTACTTC. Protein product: CASSLGTAYQETQYF.

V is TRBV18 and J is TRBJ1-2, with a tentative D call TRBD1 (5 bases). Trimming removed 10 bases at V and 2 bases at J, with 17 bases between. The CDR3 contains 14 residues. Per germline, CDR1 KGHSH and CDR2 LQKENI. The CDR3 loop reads CATLGVSANYGYTF. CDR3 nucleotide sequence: TGTGCCACCCTAGGGGTTTCGGCGAACTATGGCTACACCTTC.

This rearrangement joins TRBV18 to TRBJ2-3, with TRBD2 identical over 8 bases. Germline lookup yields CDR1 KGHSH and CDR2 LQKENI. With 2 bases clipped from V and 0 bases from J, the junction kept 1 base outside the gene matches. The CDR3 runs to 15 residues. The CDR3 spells CASSPSSGSTDTQYF. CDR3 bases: TGTGCCAGCTCACCATCTAGCGGGAGCACAGATACGCAGTATTTT.

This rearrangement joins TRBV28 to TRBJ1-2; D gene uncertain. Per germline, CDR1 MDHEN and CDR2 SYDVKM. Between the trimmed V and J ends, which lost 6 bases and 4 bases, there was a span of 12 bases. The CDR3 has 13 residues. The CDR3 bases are TGTGCCAGCAGATCCGCCGTCAGCTATGGCTACACCTTC. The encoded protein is CASRSAVSYGYTF.

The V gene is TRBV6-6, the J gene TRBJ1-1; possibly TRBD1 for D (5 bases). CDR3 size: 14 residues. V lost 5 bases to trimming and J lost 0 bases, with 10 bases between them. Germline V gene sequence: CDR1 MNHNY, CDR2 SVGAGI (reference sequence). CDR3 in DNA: TGTGCCAGCAGTGGGGGGGTCATGAACACTGAAGCTTTCTTT. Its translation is CASSGGVMNTEAFF.

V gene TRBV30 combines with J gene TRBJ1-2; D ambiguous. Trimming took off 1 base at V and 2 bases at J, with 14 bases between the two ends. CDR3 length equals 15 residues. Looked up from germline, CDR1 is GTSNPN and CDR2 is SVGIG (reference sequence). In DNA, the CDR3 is TGTGCCTGGAGTGAAGGGTCGGGGTTGAACTATGGCTACACCTTC. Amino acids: CAWSEGSGLNYGYTF.

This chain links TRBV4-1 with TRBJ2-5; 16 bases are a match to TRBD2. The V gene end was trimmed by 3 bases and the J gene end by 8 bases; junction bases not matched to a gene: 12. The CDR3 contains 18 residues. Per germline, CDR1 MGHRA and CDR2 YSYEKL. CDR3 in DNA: TGCGCCAGCAGCCAGGCCGGGACTAGCGGGGGGGGGTTAATCACCCAGTACTTC. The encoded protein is CASSQAGTSGGGLITQYF.

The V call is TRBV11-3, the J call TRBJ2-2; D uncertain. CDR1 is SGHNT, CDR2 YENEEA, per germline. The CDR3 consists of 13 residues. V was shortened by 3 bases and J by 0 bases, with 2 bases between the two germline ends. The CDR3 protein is CASSFTNTGELFF. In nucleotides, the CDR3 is TGTGCCAGCAGCTTCACGAACACCGGGGAGCTGTTTTTT.

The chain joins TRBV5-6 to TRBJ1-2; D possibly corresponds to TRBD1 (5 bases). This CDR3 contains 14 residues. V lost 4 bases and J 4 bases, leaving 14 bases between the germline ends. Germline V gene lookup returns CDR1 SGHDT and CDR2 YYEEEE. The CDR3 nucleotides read TGTGCCAGCAGCGAGGGGCTGGGAGGCTATGGCTACACCTTC. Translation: CASSEGLGGYGYTF.

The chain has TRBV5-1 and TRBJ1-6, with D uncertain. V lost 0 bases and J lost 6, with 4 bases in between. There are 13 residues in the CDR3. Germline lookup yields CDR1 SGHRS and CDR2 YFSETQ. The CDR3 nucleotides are TGCGCCAGCAGCTTGGACAGTAATTCACCCCTCCACTTT. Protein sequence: CASSLDSNSPLHF.

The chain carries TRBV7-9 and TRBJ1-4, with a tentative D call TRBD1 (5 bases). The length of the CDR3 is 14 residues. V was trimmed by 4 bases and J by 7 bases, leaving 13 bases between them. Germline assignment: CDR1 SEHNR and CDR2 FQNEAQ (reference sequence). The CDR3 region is CASSSGISLEKLFF. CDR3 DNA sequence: TGTGCCAGCAGCTCAGGGATCTCACTTGAAAAACTGTTTTTT.

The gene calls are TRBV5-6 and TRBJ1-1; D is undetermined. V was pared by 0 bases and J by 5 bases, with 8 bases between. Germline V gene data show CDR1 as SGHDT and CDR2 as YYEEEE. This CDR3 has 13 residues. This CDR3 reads CASSLVLQTEAFF. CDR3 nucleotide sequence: TGTGCCAGCAGCTTGGTACTGCAAACTGAAGCTTTCTTT.

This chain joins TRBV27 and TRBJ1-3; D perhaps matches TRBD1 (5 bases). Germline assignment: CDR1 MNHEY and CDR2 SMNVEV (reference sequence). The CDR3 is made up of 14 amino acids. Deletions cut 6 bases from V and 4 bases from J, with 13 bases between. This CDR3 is CASSDSLYGNTIYF. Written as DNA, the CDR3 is TGTGCCAGCAGCGACAGTTTGTACGGAAACACCATATATTTT.